The 21 T cell receptor beta chains below all came from one sample that was sequenced in a study of T cells after posttransplantation cyclophosphamide. Here immunoSEQ multiplex PCR was the method, and the copy in TCRdb shows in-frame clones only, minus some. The sample includes about 22,000 clones, 85% to 90% of them seen just once. Cyclophosphamide on days +3 and +4 followed busulfan-fludarabine conditioning and a marrow graft. Here the sequenced sample was PBMCs, taken after allogeneic stem cell transplant with posttransplant cyclophosphamide. Every receptor here comes from a female patient between 30 and 39 years old who received an allogeneic stem cell transplant from an unrelated donor, was CMV-positive, and had no GVHD. Some T cells may be the graft donor's.

V and J are TRBV6-5 and TRBJ1-5; D gene uncertain. The V end was cut by 4 bases, the J end by 1 base, with 14 bases between. The CDR3 consists of 16 residues. The germline gives CDR1 MNHEY, CDR2 SVGAGI. The CDR3 DNA follows: TGTGCCAGCAGTTCTCATGGAGGGATAAGCAATCAGCCCCAGCATTTT. This codes for CASSSHGGISNQPQHF.

The CDR3 spells CASRRGGPTTGELFF. The CDR3 DNA reads as TGTGCCAGCAGGAGGGGAGGACCTACCACCGGGGAGCTGTTTTTT. V gene TRBV27 combines with J gene TRBJ2-2, with TRBD2 as a possible D gene (6 bases). V was trimmed by 6 bases and J by 4 bases, leaving 15 bases between them. Germline CDR1 reads MNHEY; CDR2 reads SMNVEV (reference sequence). The CDR3 has 15 amino acids.

The V gene is TRBV4-3, the J gene TRBJ2-3; 13 nucleotides line up with TRBD2. V was clipped by 2 bases and J by 5 bases; unmatched bases: 10. This CDR3 is 18 amino acids long. Germline assignment: CDR1 LGHNA and CDR2 YSLEER. CDR3 protein: CASSQTLLAGGPEDTQYF. CDR3 sequence (DNA): TGCGCCAGCAGCCAAACTCTACTAGCGGGGGGGCCGGAAGATACGCAGTATTTT.

The chain combines TRBV10-3 with TRBJ1-1, with 8 bases matching TRBD1. Trimming removed 3 bases from V and 1 base from J; junction bases left unmatched: 4. The CDR3 runs to 15 residues. Germline loops: CDR1 ENHRY, CDR2 SYGVKD. In nucleotides, the CDR3 is TGTGCCATCAGTGAAGACAGGGGCGAGAACACTGAAGCTTTCTTT. It yields the protein CAISEDRGENTEAFF.

This clone has more than one count but fewer than ten. This chain connects TRBV2 to TRBJ2-2; 7 positions agree with TRBD1. The length of the CDR3 is 15 residues. The germline CDR1 and CDR2 sequences are SNHLY and FYNNEI. The trim removed 10 bases at V and 3 bases at J, leaving 11 bases unmatched. The CDR3 DNA reads as TGTGCCACCCAAGGGGGCCCAGGGGACACCGGGGAGCTGTTTTTT. This translates into CATQGGPGDTGELFF.

CDR3 amino acids: CASSFRVGGRETQYF. DNA of the CDR3: TGTGCCAGCAGCTTCCGAGTGGGAGGACGGGAGACCCAGTACTTC. The chain is built from TRBV13 and TRBJ2-5; TRBD2 might be the D (6 bases). Germline values: CDR1 PRHDT, CDR2 FYEKMQ (reference sequence). The CDR3 sequence is 15 residues long. V was pared by 3 bases and J by 5 bases, with 16 bases between.

This chain joins TRBV7-3 and TRBJ2-5; no reliable D call. Trimming pared 3 bases from V and 1 base from J, leaving 6 bases between. The CDR3 totals 13 residues. CDR1 and CDR2 from the germline V gene are SGHTA and FQGTGA. This CDR3 is CASSLTPQETQYF. Written as DNA, the CDR3 is TGTGCCAGCAGCTTGACACCCCAAGAGACCCAGTACTTC.

This clone was seen once. The chain carries TRBV29-1 and TRBJ2-7, with 10 bases fitting TRBD1. CDR3 length equals 11 residues. V lost 7 bases and J lost 7; bases outside the gene matches: 4. The germline V gene encodes CDR1 SQVTM and CDR2 ANQGSEA. The DNA of the CDR3 is TGCAGCGGCGGACAGGGGGGAGAGCAGTACTTC. This translates into CSGGQGGEQYF.

The chain uses TRBV5-4 and TRBJ1-2, with D uncertain. The length of the CDR3 is 13 residues. With 3 bases removed from V and 5 bases from J, the gap between germline ends came to 11 bases. Germline V gene data show CDR1 as SGHNT and CDR2 as YYREEE (reference sequence). The CDR3 DNA is TGTGCCAGCAGCTCCCCGGGGTGGTATGGCTACACCTTC. Translation: CASSSPGWYGYTF.

A few counts support this clone. The rearrangement joins TRBV7-6 to TRBJ2-7, with 7 bases fitting TRBD2. Germline CDR1 reads SGHVS; CDR2 reads FNYEAQ. V was clipped by 5 bases and J by 5 bases; unmatched bases: 12. The CDR3 has 15 amino acids. CDR3 sequence reads: CASSALGAGVDEQYF. CDR3 sequence (DNA): TGTGCCAGCAGCGCCCTCGGGGCGGGGGTCGACGAGCAGTACTTC. Complete variable domain (other parts from reference TRBV7-6 and TRBJ2-7): GAGVSQSPRYKVTKRGQDVALRCDPISGHVSLYWYRQALGQGPEFLTYFNYEAQQDKSGLPNDRFSAERPEGSISTLTIQRTEQRDSAMYRCASSALGAGVDEQYFGPGTRLTVT.

This rearrangement joins TRBV7-9 to TRBJ2-5; TRBD2 is a possible D gene (5 bases). V was trimmed by 3 bases and J by 7 bases, leaving 15 bases between them. The CDR3 is made up of 14 amino acids. CDR1 and CDR2 (germline): SEHNR, FQNEAQ (reference sequence). The DNA for the CDR3 is TGTGCCAGCAGCTTGGATAGCCTGGCGGGGACCCAGTACTTC. Protein: CASSLDSLAGTQYF.

The CDR3 nucleotides are TGTGCCAGCAGCGTGGATCCGAGGGCCTACGAGCAGTACTTC. Translated: CASSVDPRAYEQYF. The chain links TRBV9 to TRBJ2-7; D possibly corresponds to TRBD2 (5 bases). The CDR3 extends over 14 amino acids. V was pared by 2 bases and J by 2 bases, with 11 bases between. Germline assignment: CDR1 SGDLS and CDR2 YYNGEE.

The chain links TRBV4-2 to TRBJ2-3, with D perhaps matching TRBD1 (5 bases). V was shortened by 4 bases and J by 1 base, with 9 bases between the two germline ends. Germline V gene data show CDR1 as LGHNA and CDR2 as YNFKEQ. CDR3 length: 14 residues. CDR3 DNA sequence: TGTGCCAGCAGCCCCAGGGCGGGCACAGATACGCAGTATTTT. This gives the protein CASSPRAGTDTQYF.

The J gene is TRBJ1-1, the V gene TRBV19, with 10 bases lining up with TRBD1. Germline CDR1 and CDR2: LNHDA and SQIVND (reference sequence). This CDR3 contains 14 residues. Trimming took 4 bases from V and 5 from J; bases not matched to a gene: 4. The CDR3 DNA sequence: TGTGCCAGTAGTAAGGACAGGGGGGTGACTGAAGCTTTCTTT. This gives the protein CASSKDRGVTEAFF.

This chain joins TRBV28 and TRBJ1-2; the D gene is possibly TRBD1 (5 bases). CDR1 is MDHEN and CDR2 is SYDVKM in the germline V gene. V lost 3 bases, J lost 6 bases, and 14 bases lay in between. The CDR3 contains 14 residues. The CDR3 DNA reads TGTGCCAGCAGTTTGGCCGCCCCGGGGGATGGCTACACCTTC. Amino acid sequence: CASSLAAPGDGYTF.

For the CDR3, the DNA is TGTGCCAGCAGCCCCCAGGGGGCGAATCAGCCCCAGCATTTT. Translation: CASSPQGANQPQHF. The chain recombines TRBV7-2 with TRBJ1-5; 8 positions match TRBD1. CDR1 is SGHTA and CDR2 is FQGNSA in the germline V gene. The V gene end was trimmed by 5 bases and the J gene end by 4 bases; junction bases not matched to a gene: 4. This CDR3 is built from 14 residues.

V is TRBV15 and J is TRBJ1-3, with unresolved D. The germline V gene has CDR1 LNHNV and CDR2 YYDKDF (reference sequence). The CDR3 loop spans 14 amino acids. The V end was cut by 0 bases, the J end by 0 bases, with 3 bases between. CDR3 bases: TGTGCCACCAGCAGAGAATACTCTGGAAACACCATATATTTT. It is translated as CATSREYSGNTIYF. Filled out from reference TRBV15 and TRBJ1-3, the complete variable domain reads DAMVIQNPRYQVTQFGKPVTLSCSQTLNHNVMYWYQQKSSQAPKLLFHYYDKDFNNEADTPDNFQSRRPNTSFCFLDIRSPGLGDTAMYLCATSREYSGNTIYFGEGSWLTVV.

The chain is built from TRBV28 and TRBJ1-5; D ambiguous. Germline V gives CDR1 MDHEN, CDR2 SYDVKM. Trimming removed 6 bases from V and 1 base from J, with 4 bases in between. This CDR3 is 12 amino acids long. CDR3 region: CASRLSNQPQHF. CDR3 bases: TGTGCCAGCAGACTGAGCAATCAGCCCCAGCATTTT.

The genes are TRBV2 and TRBJ2-1, with 9 bases aligning to TRBD2. CDR1 is SNHLY and CDR2 is FYNNEI in the germline V gene. The CDR3 contains 15 residues. The J segment lost 8 bases and the V segment lost 4 bases, leaving 9 bases of the junction unmatched. CDR3 sequence (DNA): TGTGCCAGCAGTGGCCTAGCGGGGAATAGGGATGAGCAGTTCTTC. It yields the protein CASSGLAGNRDEQFF.

This clone came up once. In DNA, the CDR3 is TGTGCCAGCACAGCCCCAGGTTCCGGGGCCAACGTCCTGACTTTC. Its protein is CASTAPGSGANVLTF. The V and J genes are TRBV6-5 and TRBJ2-6; D unclear. V was trimmed by 7 bases and J by 4 bases, leaving 14 bases between them. CDR3 length equals 15 residues. Germline CDR1 and CDR2: MNHEY and SVGAGI.

J is TRBJ2-2 and V is TRBV2; tentative D call: TRBD1 (5 bases). Trimming removed 7 bases from V and 5 bases from J, with 8 bases in between. The CDR3 is 12 residues long. Per the germline V gene, CDR1 is SNHLY and CDR2 is FYNNEI. The CDR3 coding sequence is TGTGCCAGCACCAGGGATACCGGGGAGCTGTTTTTT. It codes for CASTRDTGELFF. The full variable domain, in which reference TRBV2 and TRBJ2-2 provide the parts outside the CDR3, is EPEVTQTPSHQVTQMGQEVILRCVPISNHLYFYWYRQILGQKVEFLVSFYNNEISEKSEIFDDQFSVERPDGSNFTLKIRSTKLEDSAMYFCASTRDTGELFFGEGSRLTVL.